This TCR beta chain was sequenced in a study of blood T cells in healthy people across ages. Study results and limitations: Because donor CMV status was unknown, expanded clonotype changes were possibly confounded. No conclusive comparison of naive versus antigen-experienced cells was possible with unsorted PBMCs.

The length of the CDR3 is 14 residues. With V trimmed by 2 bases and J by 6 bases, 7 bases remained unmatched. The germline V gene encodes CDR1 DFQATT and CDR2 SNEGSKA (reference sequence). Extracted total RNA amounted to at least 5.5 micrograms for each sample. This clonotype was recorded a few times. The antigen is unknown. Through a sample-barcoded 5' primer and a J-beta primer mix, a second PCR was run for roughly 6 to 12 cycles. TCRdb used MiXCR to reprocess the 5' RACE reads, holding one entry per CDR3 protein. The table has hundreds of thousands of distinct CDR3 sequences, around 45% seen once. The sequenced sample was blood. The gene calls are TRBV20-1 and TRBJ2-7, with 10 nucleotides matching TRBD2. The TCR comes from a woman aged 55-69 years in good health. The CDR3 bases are TGCAGTGCTAGACTATCTAGCGGGAGCGGCGAGCAGTACTTC. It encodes CSARLSSGSGEQYF.